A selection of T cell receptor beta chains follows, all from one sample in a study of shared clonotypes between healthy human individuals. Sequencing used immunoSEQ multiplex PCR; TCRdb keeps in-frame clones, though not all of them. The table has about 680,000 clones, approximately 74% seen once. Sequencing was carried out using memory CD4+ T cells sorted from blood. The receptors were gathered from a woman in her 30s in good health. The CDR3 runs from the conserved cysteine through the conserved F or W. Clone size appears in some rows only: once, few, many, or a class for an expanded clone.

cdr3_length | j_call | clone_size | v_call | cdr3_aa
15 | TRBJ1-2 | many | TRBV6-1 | CAIQAGQTHNYGYTF
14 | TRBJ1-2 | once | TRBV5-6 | CASSFRQGSYGYTF
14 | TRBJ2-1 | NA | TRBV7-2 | CASSPMTSSSEQFF
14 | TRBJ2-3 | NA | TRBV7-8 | CASSSQEGTDTQYF
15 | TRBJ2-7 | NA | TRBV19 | CASSRGLAGASEQYF
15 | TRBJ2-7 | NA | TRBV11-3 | CASSLYSGGGYEQYF
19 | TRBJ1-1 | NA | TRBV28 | CASSPPQGRSLGVKSMAFF
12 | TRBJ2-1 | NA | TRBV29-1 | CSVGWQDNEQFF
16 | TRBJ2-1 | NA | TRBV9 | CASSPTGARVYNEQFF
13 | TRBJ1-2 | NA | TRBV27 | CASSPRGVYGYTF
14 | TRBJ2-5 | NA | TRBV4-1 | CASSQVQGRETQYF
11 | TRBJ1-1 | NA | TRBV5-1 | CASRVAAEAFF
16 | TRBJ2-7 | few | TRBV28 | CASSLYRADLSYEQYF
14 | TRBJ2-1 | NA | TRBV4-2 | CASSQGGTYNEQFF
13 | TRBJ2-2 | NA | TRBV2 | CASISDVGGELFF
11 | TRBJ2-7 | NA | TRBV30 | CAWSVGAPQYF
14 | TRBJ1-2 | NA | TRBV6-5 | CASRPPGLLYGYTF
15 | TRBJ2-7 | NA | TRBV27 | CASSFSRGFSYEQYF
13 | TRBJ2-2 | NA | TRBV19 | CASNRGGTGELFF
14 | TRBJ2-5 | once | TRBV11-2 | CASSPVGQVETQYF
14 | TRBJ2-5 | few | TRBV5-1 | CASSLTGGAETQYF
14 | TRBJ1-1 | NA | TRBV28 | CASSSTAMNTEAFF
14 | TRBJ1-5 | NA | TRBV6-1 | CASSGLGFNQPQHF
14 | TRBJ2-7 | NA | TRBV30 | CAWSVNGRGYEQYF
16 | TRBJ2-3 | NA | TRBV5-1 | CASSLRLAPSTDTQYF
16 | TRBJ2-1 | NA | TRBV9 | CASSVTSGRAYNEQFF
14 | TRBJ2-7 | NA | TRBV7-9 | CASSRTSGAYEQYF
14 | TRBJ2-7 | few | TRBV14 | CASSQATGSYEQYF
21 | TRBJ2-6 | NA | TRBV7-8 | CASSPGERRDSYFAGANVLTF
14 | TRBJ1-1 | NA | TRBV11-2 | CASRYGGMNTEAFF
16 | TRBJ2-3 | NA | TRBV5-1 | CASSLASGKGTDTQYF
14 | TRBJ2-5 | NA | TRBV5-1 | CASSGGTAQETQYF
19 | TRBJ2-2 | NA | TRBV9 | CASSPTRGQGYFRGGELFF
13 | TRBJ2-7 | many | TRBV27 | CASSSLPSGTRYF
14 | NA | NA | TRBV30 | CAWARARGAYEQYF
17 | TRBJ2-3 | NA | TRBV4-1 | CASSQGWSGASTDTQYF
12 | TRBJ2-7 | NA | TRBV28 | CASSPGPYEQYF
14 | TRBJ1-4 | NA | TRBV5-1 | CASSPMMDGEKLFF
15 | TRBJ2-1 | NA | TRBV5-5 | CASSFGTSGNNEQFF
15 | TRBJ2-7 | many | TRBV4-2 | CASSQDVSGTYEQYF
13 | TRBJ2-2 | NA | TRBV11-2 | CASSLEVTGELFF
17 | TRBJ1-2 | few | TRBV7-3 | CASSLNPQGPANYGYTF
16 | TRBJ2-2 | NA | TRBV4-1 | CASSQGFGGNTGELFF